These 28 T cell receptor beta chains share one sample of origin, sequenced in a study of cytomegalovirus exposure and HLA in healthy donors. The assay was immunoSEQ multiplex PCR, and TCRdb's table has in-frame clones only and misses some. The profile covers about 130,000 clones, with 89% appearing a single time and roughly 2% taken by the ten largest. Sequencing used PBMCs. The receptor set was obtained from a woman aged 18-29 years in good health and CMV-seronegative.

This clone was counted a single time. This chain uses TRBV5-1 with TRBJ2-7; 7 bases line up with TRBD1. This CDR3 is 14 amino acids long. The J segment lost 1 base and the V segment lost 4 bases, leaving 5 bases of the junction unmatched. Germline loops: CDR1 SGHRS, CDR2 YFSETQ. The DNA of the CDR3 is TGCGCCAGCAGCGTCAGGGGGTTATCCTACGAGCAGTACTTC. Translation gives CASSVRGLSYEQYF. Full variable domain (outside the CDR3, taken from reference TRBV5-1 and TRBJ2-7): KAGVTQTPRYLIKTRGQQVTLSCSPISGHRSVSWYQQTPGQGLQFLFEYFSETQRNKGNFPGRFSGRQFSNSRSEMNVSTLELGDSALYLCASSVRGLSYEQYFGPGTRLTVT.

This clone turned up a few times. This chain joins TRBV10-1 and TRBJ1-2; 10 bases are shared with TRBD1. CDR1 is WNHNN and CDR2 is SYGVQD in the germline V gene (reference sequence). CDR3 size: 13 residues. Trimming took 8 bases from V and 5 from J; bases not matched to a gene: 5. The CDR3 loop reads CASAGQGTYGYTF. The DNA for the CDR3 is TGCGCCAGCGCGGGACAGGGGACTTATGGCTACACCTTC.

The V and J genes are TRBV18 and TRBJ1-1; 8 bases match TRBD1. CDR3 length: 15 residues. Trimming removed 4 bases from V and 6 bases from J; junction bases left unmatched: 10. CDR1 and CDR2 from the germline V gene are KGHSH and LQKENI. In nucleotides, the CDR3 is TGTGCCAGCTCACTGGCCGGACAGGGCGGATCTGAAGCTTTCTTT. Translated: CASSLAGQGGSEAFF.

V is TRBV6-1 and J is TRBJ2-7; D is uncertain. The ends were cut back, 6 bases at V and 7 bases at J, with 16 bases in the middle. The CDR3 spans 13 residues. Germline CDR1 is MNHNS and CDR2 is SASEGT. CDR3 in amino acids: CASSHVRWVEQYF. CDR3 DNA sequence: TGTGCCAGCAGCCACGTCAGGTGGGTTGAGCAGTACTTC.

V gene TRBV7-8 combines with J gene TRBJ2-3; D gene unclear. Trimming shortened V by 1 base and J by 0 bases, and 23 bases separated the two germline ends. The length of the CDR3 is 20 residues. Germline CDR1 and CDR2: SGHVS and FQNEAQ. CDR3 amino acids: CASSLDKFKRPRASTDTQYF. The CDR3 bases are TGTGCCAGCAGCTTAGACAAGTTTAAGAGGCCCCGTGCTAGCACAGATACGCAGTATTTT.

The rearrangement links TRBV10-1 to TRBJ2-1, with TRBD2 matching over 7 bases. The CDR3 runs to 13 residues. The trim removed 6 bases at V and 8 bases at J, leaving 7 bases unmatched. CDR1 and CDR2 (germline): WNHNN, SYGVQD (reference sequence). The chain's CDR3 is CASSKAGNDEQFF. CDR3 nucleotides: TGCGCCAGCAGCAAAGCGGGGAACGATGAGCAGTTCTTC.

The chain couples TRBV7-9 to TRBJ2-1, with 8 bases fitting TRBD2. This CDR3 is built from 18 residues. CDR1 SEHNR and CDR2 FQNEAQ come from the germline V gene (reference sequence). After removal of 5 bases from V and 0 bases from J, the junction contained 12 bases not matched to a gene. The CDR3 sequence is CASSTTHGRASSYNEQFF. CDR3 DNA: TGTGCCAGCAGCACCACCCACGGGAGGGCAAGCTCCTACAATGAGCAGTTCTTC. Complete variable domain (other parts from reference TRBV7-9 and TRBJ2-1): DTGVSQNPRHKITKRGQNVTFRCDPISEHNRLYWYRQTLGQGPEFLTYFQNEAQLEKSRLLSDRFSAERPKGSFSTLEIQRTEQGDSAMYLCASSTTHGRASSYNEQFFGPGTRLTVL.

The chain links TRBV15 to TRBJ1-1, with 8 bases fitting TRBD1. The J segment lost 5 bases and the V segment lost 9 bases, leaving 8 bases of the junction unmatched. The CDR3 is made up of 13 amino acids. Germline lookup yields CDR1 LNHNV and CDR2 YYDKDF (reference sequence). DNA of the CDR3: TGTGCCACAAGACAGGGGCCAGAGACTGAAGCTTTCTTT. It specifies CATRQGPETEAFF.

The chain carries TRBV30 and TRBJ2-3; TRBD2 might be the D (6 bases). The CDR3 is made up of 14 amino acids. The V gene's germline CDR1 is GTSNPN and CDR2 SVGIG (reference sequence). Trimming removed 2 bases at V and 1 base at J, with 10 bases between. The CDR3 loop reads CAWSLSGGTDTQYF. Written as DNA, the CDR3 is TGTGCCTGGAGTCTTTCGGGAGGCACAGATACGCAGTATTTT.

V gene TRBV1 combines with J gene TRBJ2-7; the table's D call TRBD2 went unverified against the DNA. TRBV1 is classified as a pseudogene. The CDR3 totals 16 residues. CDR3 protein: CTSSVPTSGSCYEQYF. CDR3 DNA sequence: TGCACCAGCAGCGTCCCTACTAGCGGGAGTTGCTACGAGCAGTACTTC.

V is TRBV7-8 and J is TRBJ1-3; 9 bases are shared with TRBD1. Unmatched junction bases numbered 13, after V lost 7 bases and J lost 6 bases. Germline values: CDR1 SGHVS, CDR2 FQNEAQ. CDR3 size: 16 residues. CDR3 residues: CASIQSLGTGKNTIYF. The DNA for the CDR3 is TGTGCCAGCATCCAATCGCTGGGGACAGGGAAAAACACCATATATTTT.

The genes are TRBV19 and TRBJ2-7; D gene unclear. Germline CDR1 and CDR2: LNHDA and SQIVND (reference sequence). Trimming took off 10 bases at V and 3 bases at J, with 16 bases between the two ends. There are 13 residues in the CDR3. The CDR3 nucleotides read TGTGCCACCTCTCCCGCCTCCGGCTACGAGCAGTACTTC. Protein sequence: CATSPASGYEQYF.

As for this clone: The sample has other DNA sequences that encode this CDR3 too. The chain combines TRBV5-4 with TRBJ2-7; possibly TRBD1 for D (6 bases). This CDR3 has 14 residues. CDR1 is SGHNT, CDR2 YYREEE, per germline (reference sequence). Trimming pared 4 bases from V and 3 bases from J, leaving 14 bases between. For the CDR3, the DNA is TGTGCCAGCAGCCTATCGACAGGCGGCTACGAGCAGTACTTC. Residues: CASSLSTGGYEQYF.

The V gene is TRBV30, the J gene TRBJ2-7, with D possibly matching TRBD2 (6 bases). The length of the CDR3 is 12 residues. V lost 1 base and J 2 bases, leaving 6 bases between the germline ends. Germline CDR1 is GTSNPN and CDR2 is SVGIG (reference sequence). CDR3 residues: CAWSGEAYEQYF. The CDR3 DNA reads as TGTGCCTGGAGTGGGGAGGCCTACGAGCAGTACTTC.

The chain recombines TRBV6-4 with TRBJ2-1, with TRBD2 identical over 9 bases. Looked up from germline, CDR1 is MRHNA and CDR2 is SNTAGT. After removal of 0 bases from V and 5 bases from J, the junction contained 11 bases not matched to a gene. The CDR3 contains 18 residues. CDR3 sequence (DNA): TGTGCCAGCAGTGACTCTCGGGGGCGGGAGGGCCATGACAATGAGCAGTTCTTC. Amino acid sequence: CASSDSRGREGHDNEQFF.

The V and J genes are TRBV19 and TRBJ2-1; TRBD2 matches 8 bases. Germline CDR1 reads LNHDA; CDR2 reads SQIVND (reference sequence). V was clipped by 6 bases and J by 3 bases; unmatched bases: 4. CDR3 length: 14 amino acids. The CDR3 DNA follows: TGTGCCAGTAGCGTAGCGGGAAACTACAATGAGCAGTTCTTC. It encodes CASSVAGNYNEQFF.

The chain combines TRBV6-5 with TRBJ1-5; D is perhaps TRBD1 (6 bases). CDR1 and CDR2 (germline): MNHEY, SVGAGI. V lost 0 bases, J lost 5 bases, and 11 bases lay in between. The CDR3 is 15 amino acids. The CDR3 spells CASSYSVGAHQPQHF. In DNA form, the CDR3 reads TGTGCCAGCAGTTACTCGGTGGGGGCCCATCAGCCCCAGCATTTT.

The CDR3 DNA sequence: TGTGCCAGCACCGCGACCCGGGACAGGGGATACGAGCAGTACTTC. Encoded protein: CASTATRDRGYEQYF. J is TRBJ2-7 and V is TRBV2, with 10 positions matching TRBD1. The CDR3 runs to 15 residues. Germline lookup yields CDR1 SNHLY and CDR2 FYNNEI. J lost 4 bases, V lost 7 bases, and 10 bases had no gene match.

The rearrangement joins TRBV6-6 to TRBJ1-5, with TRBD1 matching over 7 bases. Germline CDR1 is MNHNY and CDR2 is SVGAGI (reference sequence). This CDR3 contains 15 residues. With 2 bases clipped from V and 2 bases from J, the junction kept 3 bases outside the gene matches. For the CDR3, the DNA is TGTGCCAGCAGTTACCGAGGACAGGGCAATCAGCCCCAGCATTTT. It codes for CASSYRGQGNQPQHF.

The rearrangement links TRBV28 to TRBJ1-3, with D possibly TRBD1 on 6 matching bases. Trimming left V 11 bases short and J 0 bases short, with 11 bases between. Germline assignment: CDR1 MDHEN and CDR2 SYDVKM. This CDR3 comprises 13 residues. Written as DNA, the CDR3 is TGTGCCGCACAGGGTTTCTCTGGAAACACCATATATTTT. Translation: CAAQGFSGNTIYF. The variable domain in full, completed from reference TRBV28 and TRBJ1-3, reads DVKVTQSSRYLVKRTGEKVFLECVQDMDHENMFWYRQDPGLGLRLIYFSYDVKMKEKGDIPEGYSVSREKKERFSLILESASTNQTSMYLCAAQGFSGNTIYFGEGSWLTVV.

The rearrangement uses TRBV29-1 and TRBJ2-7; TRBD2 is a possible D gene (6 bases). Trimming shortened V by 6 bases and J by 1 base, and 13 bases separated the two germline ends. Germline assignment: CDR1 SQVTM and CDR2 ANQGSEA. This CDR3 has 13 residues. The CDR3 DNA reads TGCAGCGTAACCGGGACTCAGTCCTACGAGCAGTACTTC. Translating gives CSVTGTQSYEQYF.

The CDR3 spells CASSLVAREGNTEAFF. Written as DNA, the CDR3 is TGTGCCAGCAGCTTAGTCGCTCGGGAGGGCAATACTGAAGCTTTCTTT. V and J are TRBV7-8 and TRBJ1-1; no firm D call. The CDR3 covers 16 residues. CDR1 and CDR2 from the germline V gene are SGHVS and FQNEAQ. V shed 1 base and J shed 5 bases, with 17 bases lying between them.

The chain combines TRBV27 with TRBJ1-4; 9 positions match TRBD1. With 8 bases clipped from V and 3 bases from J, the junction kept 7 bases outside the gene matches. Germline V gene lookup returns CDR1 MNHEY and CDR2 SMNVEV (reference sequence). This CDR3 contains 15 residues. The CDR3 loop is CASAGTGWPNEKLFF. CDR3 DNA sequence: TGTGCCAGCGCCGGGACAGGGTGGCCTAATGAAAAACTGTTTTTT. Looking up the rest from reference TRBV27 and TRBJ1-4 gives the full variable domain: EAQVTQNPRYLITVTGKKLTVTCSQNMNHEYMSWYRQDPGLGLRQIYYSMNVEVTDKGDVPEGYKVSRKEKRNFPLILESPSPNQTSLYFCASAGTGWPNEKLFFGSGTQLSVL.

This chain's CDR3 is CASSVGRGKPYEQYF. DNA of the CDR3: TGTGCCAGCAGTGTAGGCAGGGGGAAACCCTACGAGCAGTACTTC. The chain couples TRBV6-1 to TRBJ2-7; 7 positions agree with TRBD1. The CDR3 extends over 15 amino acids. Looked up from germline, CDR1 is MNHNS and CDR2 is SASEGT. V gave up 4 bases and J gave up 2 bases; unmatched junction bases: 8.

The rearrangement uses TRBV5-6 and TRBJ1-5; 7 nucleotides align to TRBD1. The ends lost 4 bases at V and 5 bases at J; junction bases unmatched: 9. The CDR3 is 15 amino acids. Germline CDR1 SGHDT, CDR2 YYEEEE. The CDR3 coding sequence is TGTGCCAGCAGCAAAGATACAGGGGTCGATCAGCCCCAGCATTTT. Its translation: CASSKDTGVDQPQHF.

The V call is TRBV5-6, the J call TRBJ1-2; the D is unclear. The CDR3 loop spans 15 amino acids. From germline, CDR1 is SGHDT and CDR2 YYEEEE. Trimming removed 1 base at V and 6 bases at J, with 16 bases between. The CDR3 reads CASSLQEKREDGYTF. The CDR3 DNA sequence: TGTGCCAGCAGCTTGCAAGAGAAGAGGGAGGATGGCTACACCTTC.

This clone appeared a single time. V usage is TRBV6-5 and J usage is TRBJ2-1; no firm D call. The V and J ends lost 5 bases and 8 bases respectively, with 16 bases between them. The CDR3 has 14 residues. The V gene's germline CDR1 is MNHEY and CDR2 SVGAGI. The CDR3 coding sequence is TGTGCCAGCAGTGATGGTCTCCTGGCATATGAGCAGTTCTTC. Amino acids: CASSDGLLAYEQFF.

The chain couples TRBV28 to TRBJ1-2; D may be TRBD1 (5 bases). V lost 6 bases and J 7 bases, leaving 18 bases between the germline ends. Germline CDR1 reads MDHEN; CDR2 reads SYDVKM. This CDR3 region has 14 residues. CDR3 loop: CASRVGGDQGGYTF. The DNA of the CDR3 is TGTGCCAGCAGGGTAGGAGGGGATCAAGGTGGCTACACCTTC.